This is a list of T cell receptor beta chains from one sample in a study of PD-1 blockade in classical Hodgkin lymphoma. Assay used: immunoSEQ multiplex PCR; TCRdb lists only in-frame clones, some missing. The sample yields approximately 21,000 clones, approximately 87% seen once. The sample consisted of CD8+ T cells from blood. All receptors come from a human donor with classical Hodgkin lymphoma. Both conserved end residues are part of each CDR3. A D gene is named only where the DNA matches it firmly. Not all rows give a size; the values are once, few, many and, for expanded clones, a class.

CASSPDRDRGFFNYGYTF	TGTGCCAGCAGTCCGGACCGGGACAGGGGATTTTTTAACTATGGCTACACCTTC	once	TRBD1	TRBJ1-2	TRBV28
CASSGTGSAGELFF	TGCGCCAGCTCCGGGACAGGGTCGGCCGGGGAGCTGTTTTTT	.	TRBD1	TRBJ2-2	TRBV10-1
CASSHGLAGANTGELFF	TGTGCCAGCAGCCACGGACTAGCGGGCGCGAACACCGGGGAGCTGTTTTTT	.	TRBD2	TRBJ2-2	TRBV7-3
CASSTGTGMSETQYF	TGTGCCAGCAGCACCGGGACAGGGATGTCAGAGACCCAGTACTTC	.	TRBD1	TRBJ2-5	TRBV7-9
CASSSPRPGGSYEQYF	TGTGCCAGCAGCTCCCCTCGTCCGGGAGGGTCCTACGAGCAGTACTTC	.	TRBD2	TRBJ2-7	TRBV7-9
CASLKTGQGYTF	TGTGCCAGCCTGAAGACCGGGCAAGGCTACACCTTC	few	.	TRBJ1-2	TRBV6-1
CASKRLAGEMSSYNEQFF	TGTGCCAGCAAAAGACTAGCGGGAGAGATGAGCTCCTACAATGAGCAGTTCTTC	.	TRBD2	TRBJ2-1	TRBV2
CASSPDWEAFF	TGTGCCAGCTCACCCGACTGGGAAGCTTTCTTT	.	.	TRBJ1-1	TRBV18
CASSMGRGGGPNEQFF	TGTGCCAGTAGTATGGGGAGGGGCGGGGGCCCGAATGAGCAGTTCTTC	.	.	TRBJ2-1	TRBV19
CASTEWLVEETQYF	TGTGCCAGCACCGAATGGCTAGTCGAAGAGACCCAGTACTTC	.	.	TRBJ2-5	TRBV6-1
CASSRGLAGGTYEQYF	TGTGCCAGCAGCAGGGGACTAGCGGGGGGGACCTACGAGCAGTACTTC	.	TRBD2	TRBJ2-7	TRBV13
CASSYSPQGLGSPLHF	TGCGCCAGCAGCTATTCACCTCAGGGTTTAGGGTCACCCCTCCACTTT	.	.	TRBJ1-6	TRBV5-1
CASSPRGGGSYEQYF	TGTGCCAGCAGCCCCCGGGGGGGCGGGTCCTACGAGCAGTACTTC	.	TRBD2	TRBJ2-7	TRBV7-8
CASSPPTGRGTEAFF	TGTGCCAGCAGCCCCCCGACAGGGAGGGGGACTGAAGCTTTCTTT	few	TRBD1	TRBJ1-1	TRBV14
CASSLVRSNEKLFF	TGTGCCAGCAGCTTGGTTCGGTCAAATGAAAAACTGTTTTTT	.	.	TRBJ1-4	TRBV5-8
CASSQDGRGVITGELFF	TGCGCCAGCAGCCAAGATGGGAGGGGAGTAATCACCGGGGAGCTGTTTTTT	.	TRBD2	TRBJ2-2	TRBV4-1
CASSESVGGSEAFF	TGCGCCAGCAGTGAGTCGGTTGGGGGATCTGAAGCTTTCTTT	few	.	TRBJ1-1	TRBV10-1
CASSPVAGQSNTIYF	TGCGCCAGCAGCCCAGTGGCCGGGCAGTCTAACACCATATATTTT	once	.	TRBJ1-3	TRBV4-1
CASSDWPPRGGTEAFF	TGCGCCAGCAGCGACTGGCCCCCTCGGGGCGGTACTGAAGCTTTCTTT	once	.	TRBJ1-1	TRBV5-1
CASSLGTGPDTEAFF	TGTGCCAGCAGCCTCGGGACAGGGCCAGACACTGAAGCTTTCTTT	.	TRBD1	TRBJ1-1	TRBV11-3
CASSHRTDMGETQYF	TGTGCCAGCAGTCACAGAACAGATATGGGAGAGACCCAGTACTTC	.	.	TRBJ2-5	TRBV28
CASSSSNEKLFF	TGTGCCAGTAGTTCTTCTAATGAAAAACTGTTTTTT	medium-sized	.	TRBJ1-4	TRBV19
CASSPPSGSPGEQYF	TGTGCCAGCTCACCACCTAGCGGGAGTCCTGGCGAGCAGTACTTC	.	TRBD2	TRBJ2-7	TRBV18
CASSVGAGGAYEQYF	TGTGCCAGCAGCGTAGGTGCAGGGGGCGCGTACGAGCAGTACTTC	.	TRBD1	TRBJ2-7	TRBV9
CASSLAERGSRAEAFF	TGTGCCAGCAGCTTAGCAGAACGGGGGAGTAGAGCTGAAGCTTTCTTT	.	.	TRBJ1-1	TRBV7-2
CASSLVGNSYEQYF	TGTGCCAGCAGCTTAGTAGGAAACTCCTACGAGCAGTACTTC	.	.	TRBJ2-7	TRBV7-9
CASSQSTYEQYF	TGTGCCAGCAGCCAGTCGACCTACGAGCAGTACTTC	.	.	TRBJ2-7	TRBV7-9
CAISGGQSNEQFF	TGTGCCATCAGTGGGGGACAGAGCAATGAGCAGTTCTTC	.	TRBD1	TRBJ2-1	TRBV10-3
CASSLLGGRGNQPQHF	TGTGCCAGCAGCTTGTTGGGGGGGCGGGGAAATCAGCCCCAGCATTTT	.	.	TRBJ1-5	TRBV5-8
CASSPRGNVADSGNTIYF	TGCGCCAGCAGCCCTCGAGGAAACGTCGCCGACTCTGGAAACACCATATATTTT	.	.	TRBJ1-3	TRBV4-1
CASGHFTLRELFF	TGTGCTAGTGGCCACTTCACCCTCCGGGAGCTGTTTTTT	once	.	TRBJ2-2	TRBV12-5
CASSLAKLAGGVTDTQYF	TGTGCCAGCAGCTTGGCGAAACTAGCGGGAGGCGTGACAGATACGCAGTATTTT	.	TRBD2	TRBJ2-3	TRBV5-4
CASSRGQGQSPGYTF	TGCGCCAGCAGCCGTGGACAGGGGCAAAGTCCTGGCTACACCTTC	.	TRBD1	TRBJ1-2	TRBV4-1
CASGPVPAVQAFF	TGTGCCAGCGGCCCGGTCCCGGCGGTTCAAGCTTTCTTT	few	.	TRBJ1-1	TRBV7-9
CASSHGQNAHGYTF	TGTGCCAGCAGCCACGGACAGAACGCCCATGGCTACACCTTC	.	.	TRBJ1-2	TRBV7-9